This is a list of T cell receptor beta chains from one sample in a study of vaccination and CD4 T cells after COVID-19. These receptors' antigens are unknown. Each CDR3 protein is one row after TCRdb ran MiXCR on the PCR reads. The sample lists some 16,000 distinct CDR3 sequences; around three quarters were seen once. Source material: CD4+ T cells from blood, cultured in vitro. Receptors originate from a human donor who had recovered from COVID-19. Both conserved end residues are part of each CDR3. A D gene is named only where the DNA matches it firmly. For some rows the clone size is stated as once, few or many, or as a class when expanded; others skip it.

few	NA	TRBJ1-2	TRBV27	CASSRTVSYGYTF	TGTGCCAGCAGCCGGACAGTATCCTATGGCTACACCTTC
once	NA	TRBJ2-7	TRBV28	CASSSPGYSYEQYF	TGTGCCAGCAGTTCCCCAGGATACAGCTACGAGCAGTACTTC
NA	TRBD1	TRBJ2-6	TRBV29-1	CSVEAWGTGVNGANVLTF	TGCAGCGTTGAGGCTTGGGGGACAGGGGTTAATGGGGCCAACGTCCTGACTTTC
NA	NA	TRBJ2-7	TRBV19	CASTAQGGYEQYF	TGTGCCAGTACCGCACAGGGTGGATACGAGCAGTACTTC
NA	TRBD1	TRBJ2-5	TRBV20-1	CSASRTGNSETQYF	TGCAGTGCTAGTCGGACAGGGAACTCCGAGACCCAGTACTTC
NA	TRBD1	TRBJ2-5	TRBV19	CASARGPETQYF	TGTGCCAGCGCCAGGGGGCCGGAGACCCAGTACTTC
NA	TRBD1	TRBJ2-5	TRBV7-2	CASSSDRGRIETQYF	TGTGCCAGCAGCTCTGACAGGGGGCGGATAGAGACCCAGTACTTC
NA	NA	TRBJ1-5	TRBV28	CASSLGSGNQPQHF	TGTGCCAGCAGTTTAGGGTCAGGTAATCAGCCCCAGCATTTT
NA	TRBD1	TRBJ2-5	TRBV6-2/TRBV6-3	CASSRDRGPRGTQYF	TGTGCCAGCTCACGGGACAGGGGCCCTCGGGGGACCCAGTACTTC
NA	TRBD1	TRBJ1-1	TRBV25-1	CASSEKLQGVPNTEAFF	TGTGCCAGCAGTGAAAAATTGCAGGGGGTTCCGAACACTGAAGCTTTCTTT
NA	NA	TRBJ2-7	TRBV29-1	CSVAELDSIFAEQYF	TGCAGCGTTGCCGAGTTGGACAGTATCTTCGCCGAGCAGTACTTC
medium-sized	NA	TRBJ2-7	TRBV7-9	CASSVEALGEQYF	TGTGCCAGCAGCGTTGAGGCTCTGGGGGAGCAGTACTTC
NA	NA	TRBJ2-5	TRBV7-3	CASSQAGRSGETQYF	TGTGCCAGCAGCCAAGCAGGGCGTTCGGGAGAGACCCAGTACTTC
NA	NA	TRBJ1-2	TRBV28	CASSARSIHTF	TGTGCCAGCAGTGCACGGAGTATTCACACCTTC
NA	TRBD2	TRBJ2-1	TRBV20-1	CSARSLGSGDEQFF	TGCAGTGCTAGGTCGCTGGGGAGCGGGGACGAGCAGTTCTTC
NA	NA	TRBJ1-2	TRBV18	CASSPQALHLYGYTF	TGTGCCAGCTCCCCACAGGCTCTCCACCTCTATGGCTACACCTTC
NA	NA	TRBJ1-6	TRBV6-2/TRBV6-3	CASSSPWILHF	TGTGCCAGCAGTTCCCCCTGGATCCTCCACTTT
few	NA	TRBJ1-3	TRBV7-6	CASSVTQTGNTIYF	TGTGCCAGCAGCGTGACCCAAACGGGGAACACCATATATTTT
NA	NA	TRBJ1-6	TRBV2	CASRQGNYNSPLHF	TGTGCCAGCAGACAAGGGAACTATAATTCACCCCTCCACTTT
NA	NA	TRBJ1-1	TRBV19	CASRGDPRNTEAFF	TGTGCCAGTAGAGGGGACCCTCGGAACACTGAAGCTTTCTTT
NA	TRBD2	TRBJ2-5	TRBV7-7	CASSATGTSMETQYF	TGTGCCAGCAGCGCAACCGGGACTAGTATGGAGACCCAGTACTTC
NA	NA	TRBJ1-5	TRBV20-1	CSARAPGFSNQPQHF	TGCAGTGCTAGAGCCCCAGGCTTTAGCAATCAGCCCCAGCATTTT
NA	NA	TRBJ2-3	TRBV28	CASSLGHTQYF	TGTGCCAGCAGTTTGGGGCACACGCAGTATTTT
few	NA	TRBJ1-5	TRBV20-1	CSAKGGNNQPQHF	TGCAGTGCTAAAGGGGGAAATAATCAGCCCCAGCATTTT
few	NA	TRBJ1-2	TRBV27	CASSPGQPYGYTF	TGTGCCAGCAGTCCCGGACAGCCCTATGGCTACACCTTC
few	NA	TRBJ1-1	TRBV20-1	CSAKGGPLAEAFF	TGCAGTGCCAAAGGAGGACCCCTCGCTGAAGCTTTCTTT
NA	NA	TRBJ1-5	TRBV28	CASSNAGSGRNQPQHF	TGTGCCAGCAGCAACGCGGGCAGTGGAAGGAATCAGCCCCAGCATTTT
NA	NA	TRBJ2-3	TRBV7-8	CASSPWGIGTHTDTQYF	TGTGCCAGCAGCCCCTGGGGTATAGGGACCCACACAGATACGCAGTATTTT
once	NA	TRBJ1-1	TRBV7-2	CASSPRAAMMNTEAFF	TGTGCCAGCAGCCCGAGGGCAGCAATGATGAACACTGAAGCTTTCTTT
few	TRBD1	TRBJ1-5	TRBV10-3	CAISDRDSQPQHF	TGTGCCATCAGTGACCGGGACAGTCAGCCCCAGCATTTT
few	NA	TRBJ2-2	TRBV7-3	CASSLMGLQNTGELFF	TGTGCCAGCAGCTTGATGGGACTGCAGAACACCGGGGAGCTGTTTTTT
NA	NA	TRBJ2-1	TRBV29-1	CSAAELGEQFF	TGCAGCGCTGCCGAGCTAGGTGAGCAGTTCTTC
NA	NA	TRBJ1-5	TRBV30	CAWGRVGQPQHF	TGTGCCTGGGGTCGGGTCGGGCAGCCCCAGCATTTT
NA	NA	TRBJ1-5	TRBV7-8	CASSPRGGGVNQPQHF	TGTGCCAGCAGCCCGAGGGGGGGGGGCGTCAATCAGCCCCAGCATTTT
NA	NA	TRBJ1-2	TRBV29-1	CSARDGLLDGYTF	TGCAGCGCACGGGACGGACTTCTCGATGGCTACACCTTC
NA	NA	TRBJ1-2	TRBV5-1	CASSFGGPNGGYTF	TGCGCCAGCAGCTTTGGGGGGCCGAATGGAGGCTACACCTTC
NA	TRBD1	TRBJ1-5	TRBV24-1	CATQPAGTGRQPQHF	TGTGCCACCCAACCAGCCGGGACAGGGAGGCAGCCCCAGCATTTT
NA	NA	TRBJ2-3	TRBV20-1	CSARAGAFRADTQYF	TGCAGTGCTAGAGCTGGGGCTTTTCGTGCAGATACGCAGTATTTT
NA	NA	TRBJ2-1	TRBV6-5	CASSYSAAGLYNEQFF	TGTGCCAGCAGTTACTCGGCCGCGGGGCTGTACAATGAGCAGTTCTTC
NA	NA	TRBJ1-1	TRBV6-1	CANHRKLATEAFF	TGTGCCAACCACAGGAAACTTGCGACTGAAGCTTTCTTT
few	TRBD1	TRBJ1-1	TRBV20-1	CSARGDRGRAEAFF	TGCAGTGCTAGGGGGGACAGGGGAAGGGCTGAAGCTTTCTTT
NA	NA	TRBJ2-5	TRBV24-1	CATSDADSKETQYF	TGTGCCACCAGTGACGCCGACAGTAAAGAGACCCAGTACTTC
few	TRBD2	TRBJ2-4	TRBV7-2	CASSLAASGMVLAKNIQYF	TGTGCCAGCAGCTTAGCGGCTAGCGGGATGGTCTTAGCCAAAAACATTCAGTACTTC
NA	NA	TRBJ1-2	TRBV7-8	CASSLTFLRSYGYTF	TGTGCCAGCAGCTTAACATTCCTAAGGAGCTATGGCTACACCTTC
NA	TRBD2	TRBJ2-7	TRBV7-2	CASSLVASGSWNEQYF	TGTGCCAGCAGCTTAGTTGCTAGCGGGAGCTGGAACGAGCAGTACTTC